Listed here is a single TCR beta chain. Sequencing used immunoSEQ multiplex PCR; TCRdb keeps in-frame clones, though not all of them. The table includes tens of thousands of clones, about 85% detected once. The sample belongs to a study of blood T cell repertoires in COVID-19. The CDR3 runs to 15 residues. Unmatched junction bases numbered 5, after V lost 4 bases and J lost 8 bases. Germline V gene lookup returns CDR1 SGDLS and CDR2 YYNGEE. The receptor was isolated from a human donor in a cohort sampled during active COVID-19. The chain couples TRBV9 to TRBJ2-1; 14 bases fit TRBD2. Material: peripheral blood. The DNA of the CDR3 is TGTGCCAGCAGCCGAGGGACTAGCGGGGGTTATGAGCAGTTCTTC. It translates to CASSRGTSGGYEQFF.